This T cell receptor beta chain is from a study of blood T cell repertoires in COVID-19 (dated by TCRdb to between 2020 and 2021). In terms of the full investigation: Collaborator samples came from the United States, Italy and Spain and covered acute and convalescent phases of COVID-19. The prospective study material was composed of cDNA or gDNA derived from T cells, B-cell-depleted T cells, or PBMCs. The dataset comprised deeply sampled blood TCRbeta repertoires from subjects exposed to, actively infected with, or recovered from COVID-19. A freely available public database, intended as a resource for researchers studying the immune response to SARS-CoV-2, is where the repertoires were released. Samples were obtained from the ongoing ImmuneRACE study (first 160 participants) and from about 1,300 subjects provided by 6 global collaborators. Sample metadata almost always included a de-identified subject ID, COVID-19 status, age in years and sex. Where available, HLA class I and class II types were obtained from metadata supplied by the sample provider rather than from assay-based typing.

Findings and caveats that apply to the study as a whole: Clinical and demographic metadata were provided uncurated, with the amount varying by source and participant.

Each collaborating institution followed its own protocols to collect whole blood in K2EDTA tubes. Collaborator samples were shipped for TCRbeta analysis as frozen whole blood, isolated PBMCs, or DNA extracted from either sample type. A note on this clone: Its antigen remains unidentified. No much larger clone is present one base from it, and per-base qualities are unavailable.

TCRbeta CDR3 regions were amplified from genomic DNA by means of the immunoSEQ Assay, a bias-controlled multiplex PCR. The study's own analysis went as follows. The number of nucleated cells in each sample was estimated from the amplification of reference gene primers within the assay. To quantify the absolute abundance of each unique TCRbeta CDR3 rearrangement, sequence reads were collapsed and filtered. For each sample, productive Simpson clonality was calculated by taking the square root of Simpson's diversity index across productive rearrangements. TCRdb obtained this table from immuneACCESS and retained in-frame rearrangements with V and J assigned. These tables miss some clones; where compared with another copy, unresolved V genes account for less than half of the shortfall, and the remainder is unexplained. The D gene and trimming were derived from the DNA, and the V and J assignments and clone size from that table. The table for this sample lists tens of thousands of clones; approximately 81% of them were counted only once. Over 15% of the sample is taken by the ten largest.

Looking up the germline V gene yields CDR1 SGHVS and CDR2 FNYEAQ. The CDR3 runs 16 amino acids, cysteine and phenylalanine included. Left in the record is the CDR3 DNA by itself, 48 bases read in frame from the first base. Germline trimming amounts to 5 bases on V and 5 bases on J, with 10 as the count of junction bases outside the gene matches. The sample was peripheral blood. The rearrangement joined TRBV7-6 to TRBJ2-1, and TRBD1 matches 9 of the central bases. This clonotype was obtained from a woman aged 60-70 years with acute or convalescent COVID-19. Read as DNA, the sequence is TGTGCCAGCAGCCAAAATGTCTGGGACAGGGACAATGAGCAGTTCTTC. Its protein product is CASSQNVWDRDNEQFF. The entire variable domain, with the stretches around the CDR3 drawn from the reference TRBV7-6 and TRBJ2-1 proteins, is GAGVSQSPRYKVTKRGQDVALRCDPISGHVSLYWYRQALGQGPEFLTYFNYEAQQDKSGLPNDRFSAERPEGSISTLTIQRTEQRDSAMYRCASSQNVWDRDNEQFFGPGTRLTVL.